The present entry profiles one TCR beta chain with its context. Its antigen is not yet known. One base away there is no much larger clone; base qualities are not given. The germline V gene yields KGHSH for CDR1 and LQKENI for CDR2. The CDR3 holds 15 amino acids from the cysteine to the phenylalanine. The read is trimmed to its CDR3 DNA, 45 bases read in frame from base 1. Ends trimmed: V by 4 bases, J by 2 bases; bases unmatched to a gene: 4. Tumor samples were collected prior to definitive surgery or chemotherapy. Genomic DNA extraction was performed by the MD Anderson Biospecimen Extraction Resource, and TCR sequencing was carried out by the MD Anderson Cancer Genomics Laboratory. High-throughput TCR profiling via ImmunoSEQ was performed on the approximately 95 tumor samples. In the authors' own workflow: Richness (unique productive sequences), clonality, evenness and relatedness were included as repertoire diversity metrics, and similarity between samples was assessed with the Bhattacharyya coefficient. A sensitivity analysis excluded TCRs with fewer than two reads and gave consistent conclusions. Entries here come from immuneACCESS through TCRdb and include only in-frame sequences with V and J called. Some clones fail to appear in such tables; in the studies checked, an unresolved V gene covers under half of the shortfall, and the cause of the remainder is unknown. Clone size and the V and J calls come from that table; the DNA yielded D and trimming. A total of 3,000 to 4,500 clones appear in this sample, 70% to 75% of them only once. The top ten hold over 20% of the sample.

The data were taken from a study of high-grade serous ovarian cancer treatment subgroups (dated by TCRdb to 2020 to 2023). General notes on the study: A mean of around 13,000 reads and approximately 7,500 unique TCR beta rearrangements per sample was generated by sequencing. TCR beta repertoires were profiled in patients with high-grade serous ovarian cancer who were grouped, under a laparoscopic triage algorithm, by complete gross resection or by neoadjuvant chemotherapy response. Of the 30 patients in the cohort, around 10 had no residual disease after primary surgery (R0), around 10 were excellent NACT responders, and around 10 were poor NACT responders. Each patient contributed one primary tumor and two metastatic tumor samples, giving around 87 samples in total.

On the study overall, not on this receptor specifically: Bulk tumor TCR sequencing lacked spatial information, limiting insight into HGSC tumor complexity and diversity. The TCR repertoire analyses centered on CDR3, leaving CDR1 and CDR2 unanalyzed. Repertoire similarity between tumors of the same patient ranged roughly 0.11 to 0.85, whereas almost no similarity was seen between different patients. TCR clonal relatedness was found to be positively correlated with neoantigen level and, by trend, with copy number variation and mutation load derived from whole-genome sequencing.

The sequenced material came from tumor tissue. The chain was built from TRBV18 and TRBJ2-3, and 9 junction bases match TRBD1. The clonotype comes from a human donor with high-grade serous ovarian cancer. In nucleotides, the sequence is TGTGCCAGCTCACACGGGACAGGGTACACAGATACGCAGTATTTT. This is translated as CASSHGTGYTDTQYF. With the rest looked up from the reference TRBV18 and TRBJ2-3 genes rather than sequenced, the full variable domain is NAGVMQNPRHLVRRRGQEARLRCSPMKGHSHVYWYRQLPEEGLKFMVYLQKENIIDESGMPKERFSAEFPKEGPSILRIQQVVRGDSAAYFCASSHGTGYTDTQYFGPGTRLTVL.